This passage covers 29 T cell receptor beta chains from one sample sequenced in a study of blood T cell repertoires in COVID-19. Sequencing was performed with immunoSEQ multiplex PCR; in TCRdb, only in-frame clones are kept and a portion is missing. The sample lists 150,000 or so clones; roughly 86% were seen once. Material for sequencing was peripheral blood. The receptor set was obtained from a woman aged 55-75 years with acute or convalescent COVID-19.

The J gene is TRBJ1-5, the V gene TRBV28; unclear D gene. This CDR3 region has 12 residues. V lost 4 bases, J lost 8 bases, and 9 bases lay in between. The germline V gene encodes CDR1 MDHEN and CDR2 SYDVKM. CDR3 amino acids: CASSSSRKPQHF. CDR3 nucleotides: TGTGCCAGCAGTTCCTCCAGAAAGCCCCAGCATTTT.

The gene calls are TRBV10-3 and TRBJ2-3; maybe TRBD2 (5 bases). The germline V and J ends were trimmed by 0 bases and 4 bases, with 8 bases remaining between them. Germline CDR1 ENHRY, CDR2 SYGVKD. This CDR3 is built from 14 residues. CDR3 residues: CAISESRVSDTQYF. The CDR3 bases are TGTGCCATCAGTGAGTCGAGGGTTTCAGATACGCAGTATTTT.

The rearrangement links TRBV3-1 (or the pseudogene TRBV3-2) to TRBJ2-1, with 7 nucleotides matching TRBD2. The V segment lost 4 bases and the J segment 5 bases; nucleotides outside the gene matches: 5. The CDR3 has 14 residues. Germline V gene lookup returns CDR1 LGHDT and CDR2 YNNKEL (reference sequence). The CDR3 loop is CASSRGAGHNEQFF. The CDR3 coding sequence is TGTGCCAGCAGCCGGGGAGCGGGGCACAATGAGCAGTTCTTC.

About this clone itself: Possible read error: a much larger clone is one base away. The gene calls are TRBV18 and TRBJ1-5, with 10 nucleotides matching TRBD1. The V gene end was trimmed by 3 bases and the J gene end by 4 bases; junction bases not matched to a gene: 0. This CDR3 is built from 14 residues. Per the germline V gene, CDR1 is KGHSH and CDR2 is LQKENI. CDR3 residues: CASSPGQGNQPQHF. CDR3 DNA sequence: TGTGCCAGCTCACCGGGACAGGGGAATCAGCCCCAGCATTTT.

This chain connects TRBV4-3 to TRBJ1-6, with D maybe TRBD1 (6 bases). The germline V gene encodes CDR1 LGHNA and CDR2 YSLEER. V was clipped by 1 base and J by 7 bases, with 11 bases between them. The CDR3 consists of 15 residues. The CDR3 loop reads CASSQVWGGNSPLHF. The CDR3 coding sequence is TGCGCCAGCAGCCAAGTGTGGGGGGGCAATTCACCCCTCCACTTT.

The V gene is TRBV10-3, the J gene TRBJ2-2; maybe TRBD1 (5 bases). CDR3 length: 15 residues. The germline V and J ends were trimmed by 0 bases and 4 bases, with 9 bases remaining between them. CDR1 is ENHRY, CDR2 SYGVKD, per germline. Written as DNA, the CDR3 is TGTGCCATCAGTGAGTCGGACACCCTCACCGGGGAGCTGTTTTTT. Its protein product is CAISESDTLTGELFF.

CDR3 region: CASNRDDTNSPLHF. CDR3 nucleotides: TGTGCCAGTAACCGGGATGACACCAATTCACCCCTCCACTTT. This rearrangement joins TRBV19 to TRBJ1-6; D gene uncertain. The CDR3 length is 14 residues. Germline loops: CDR1 LNHDA, CDR2 SQIVND (reference sequence). Trimming left V 7 bases short and J 7 bases short, with 14 bases between.

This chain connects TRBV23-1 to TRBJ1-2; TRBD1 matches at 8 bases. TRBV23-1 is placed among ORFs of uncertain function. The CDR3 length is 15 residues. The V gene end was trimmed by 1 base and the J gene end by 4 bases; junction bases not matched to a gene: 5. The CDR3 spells CASSQWQGAGYGYTF. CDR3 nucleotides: TGCGCCAGCAGTCAATGGCAGGGGGCAGGCTATGGCTACACCTTC.

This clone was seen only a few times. CDR3 sequence: CASSMGTGSSSPLHF. The DNA of the CDR3 is TGTGCCAGTAGTATGGGAACAGGGTCAAGTTCACCCCTCCACTTT. V gene TRBV19 combines with J gene TRBJ1-6; D may be TRBD1 (6 bases). Trimming took off 3 bases at V and 9 bases at J, with 15 bases between the two ends. CDR1 and CDR2 (germline): LNHDA, SQIVND (reference sequence). The CDR3 length is 15 residues.

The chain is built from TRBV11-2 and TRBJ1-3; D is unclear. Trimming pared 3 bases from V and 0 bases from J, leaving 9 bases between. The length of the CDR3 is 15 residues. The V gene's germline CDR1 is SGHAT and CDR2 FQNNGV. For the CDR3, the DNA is TGTGCCAGCAGCTTCGGGGTAAACTCTGGAAACACCATATATTTT. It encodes CASSFGVNSGNTIYF.

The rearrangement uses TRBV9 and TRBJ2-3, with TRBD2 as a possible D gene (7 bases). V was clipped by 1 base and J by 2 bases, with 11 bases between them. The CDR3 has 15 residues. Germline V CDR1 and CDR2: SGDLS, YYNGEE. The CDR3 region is CASSVRGGITDTQYF. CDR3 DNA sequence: TGTGCCAGCAGCGTAAGGGGGGGAATCACAGATACGCAGTATTTT.

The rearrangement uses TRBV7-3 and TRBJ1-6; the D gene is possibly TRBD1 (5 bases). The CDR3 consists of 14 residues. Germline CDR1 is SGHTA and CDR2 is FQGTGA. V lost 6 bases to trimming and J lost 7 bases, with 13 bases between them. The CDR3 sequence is CASREGQYNSPLHF. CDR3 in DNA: TGTGCCAGCAGGGAGGGGCAGTACAATTCACCCCTCCACTTT.

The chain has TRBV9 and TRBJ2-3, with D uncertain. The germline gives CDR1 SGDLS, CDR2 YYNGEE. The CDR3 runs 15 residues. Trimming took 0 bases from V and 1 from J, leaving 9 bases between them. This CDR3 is CASSVVGSGTDTQYF. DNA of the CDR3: TGTGCCAGCAGCGTAGTTGGTAGTGGCACAGATACGCAGTATTTT. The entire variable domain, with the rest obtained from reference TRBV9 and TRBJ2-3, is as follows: DSGVTQTPKHLITATGQRVTLRCSPRSGDLSVYWYQQSLDQGLQFLIQYYNGEERAKGNILERFSAQQFPDLHSELNLSSLELGDSALYFCASSVVGSGTDTQYFGPGTRLTVL.

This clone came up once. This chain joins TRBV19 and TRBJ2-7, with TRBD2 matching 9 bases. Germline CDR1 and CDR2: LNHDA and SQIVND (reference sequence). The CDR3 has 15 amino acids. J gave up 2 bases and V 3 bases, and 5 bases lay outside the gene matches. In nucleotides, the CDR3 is TGTGCCAGTAGTATCGGTAGCGGGGGAACCTACGAGCAGTACTTC. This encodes CASSIGSGGTYEQYF.

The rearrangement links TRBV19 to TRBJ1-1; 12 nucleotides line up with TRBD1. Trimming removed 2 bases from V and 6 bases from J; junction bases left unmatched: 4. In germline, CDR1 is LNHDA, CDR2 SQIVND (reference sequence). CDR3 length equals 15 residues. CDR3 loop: CASSIRGTGGSEAFF. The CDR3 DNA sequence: TGTGCCAGTAGTATAAGAGGGACAGGGGGCTCTGAAGCTTTCTTT.

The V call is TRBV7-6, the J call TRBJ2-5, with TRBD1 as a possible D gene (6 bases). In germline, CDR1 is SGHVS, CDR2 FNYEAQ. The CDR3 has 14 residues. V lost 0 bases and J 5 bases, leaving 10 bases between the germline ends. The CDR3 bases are TGTGCCAGCAGCTTAGCGGGGGCCGGTGAGACCCAGTACTTC. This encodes CASSLAGAGETQYF.

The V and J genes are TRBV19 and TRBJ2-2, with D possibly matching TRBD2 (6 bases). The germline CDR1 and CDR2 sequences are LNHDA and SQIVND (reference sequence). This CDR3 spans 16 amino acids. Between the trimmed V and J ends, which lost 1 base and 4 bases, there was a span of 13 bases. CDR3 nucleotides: TGTGCCAGTAGTATAGGGAATCGGGGACTCACCGGGGAGCTGTTTTTT. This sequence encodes CASSIGNRGLTGELFF.

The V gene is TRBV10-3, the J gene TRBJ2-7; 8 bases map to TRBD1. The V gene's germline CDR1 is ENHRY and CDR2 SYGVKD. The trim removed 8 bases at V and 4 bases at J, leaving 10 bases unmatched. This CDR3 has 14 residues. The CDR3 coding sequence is TGTGCCATCCGGGACCAGGGGGCGCTTTACGAGCAGTACTTC. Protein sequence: CAIRDQGALYEQYF.

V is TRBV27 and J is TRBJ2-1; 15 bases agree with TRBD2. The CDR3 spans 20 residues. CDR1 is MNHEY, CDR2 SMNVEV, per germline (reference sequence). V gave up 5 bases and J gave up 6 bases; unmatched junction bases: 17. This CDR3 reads CASSMRTGPRGLAGGNEQFF. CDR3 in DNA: TGTGCCAGCAGTATGAGGACAGGGCCAAGGGGACTAGCGGGGGGCAATGAGCAGTTCTTC.

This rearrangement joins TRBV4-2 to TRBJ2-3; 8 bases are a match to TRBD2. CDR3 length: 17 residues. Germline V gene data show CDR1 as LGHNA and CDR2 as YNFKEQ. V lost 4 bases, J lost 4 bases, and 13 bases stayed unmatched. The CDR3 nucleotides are TGTGCCAGCAGCCCCAACGAGAGACTAGCGTTCCCAGATACGCAGTATTTT. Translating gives CASSPNERLAFPDTQYF.

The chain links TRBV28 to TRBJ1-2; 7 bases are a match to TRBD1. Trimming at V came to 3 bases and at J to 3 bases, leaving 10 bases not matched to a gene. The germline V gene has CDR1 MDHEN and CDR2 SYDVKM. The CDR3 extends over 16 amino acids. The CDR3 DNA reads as TGTGCCAGCAGTTTGATTGACAGGGACCCTGACTATGGCTACACCTTC. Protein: CASSLIDRDPDYGYTF.

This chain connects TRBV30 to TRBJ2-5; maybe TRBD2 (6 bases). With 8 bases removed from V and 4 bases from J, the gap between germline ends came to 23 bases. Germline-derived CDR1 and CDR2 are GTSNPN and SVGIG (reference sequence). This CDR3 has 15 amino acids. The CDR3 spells CAAEFRRRGLETQYF. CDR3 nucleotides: TGTGCCGCGGAGTTCAGAAGGCGGGGACTAGAGACCCAGTACTTC. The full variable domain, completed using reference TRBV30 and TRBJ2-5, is SQTIHQWPATLVQPVGSPLSLECTVEGTSNPNLYWYRQAAGRGLQLLFYSVGIGQISSEVPQNLSASRPQDRQFILSSKKLLLSDSGFYLCAAEFRRRGLETQYFGPGTRLLVL.

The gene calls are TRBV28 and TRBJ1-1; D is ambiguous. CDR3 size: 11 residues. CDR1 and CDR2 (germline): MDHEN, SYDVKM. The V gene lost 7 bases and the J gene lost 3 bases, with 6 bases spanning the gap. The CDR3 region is CASITHTEAFF. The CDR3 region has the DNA TGTGCCAGCATTACACACACTGAAGCTTTCTTT.

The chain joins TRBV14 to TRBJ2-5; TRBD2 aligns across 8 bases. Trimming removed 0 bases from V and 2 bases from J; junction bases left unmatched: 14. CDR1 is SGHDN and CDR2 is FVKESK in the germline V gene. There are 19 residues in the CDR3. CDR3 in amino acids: CASSQDSRVAGWMQETQYF. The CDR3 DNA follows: TGTGCCAGCAGCCAAGATAGTAGGGTAGCGGGGTGGATGCAAGAGACCCAGTACTTC.

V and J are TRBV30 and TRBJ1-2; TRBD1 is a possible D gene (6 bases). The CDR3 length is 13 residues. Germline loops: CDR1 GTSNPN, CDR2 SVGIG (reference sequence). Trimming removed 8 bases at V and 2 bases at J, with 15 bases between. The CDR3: CAAGQHRNYGYTF. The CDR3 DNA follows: TGTGCCGCTGGACAGCACAGGAACTATGGCTACACCTTC. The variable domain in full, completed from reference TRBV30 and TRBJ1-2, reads SQTIHQWPATLVQPVGSPLSLECTVEGTSNPNLYWYRQAAGRGLQLLFYSVGIGQISSEVPQNLSASRPQDRQFILSSKKLLLSDSGFYLCAAGQHRNYGYTFGSGTRLTVV.

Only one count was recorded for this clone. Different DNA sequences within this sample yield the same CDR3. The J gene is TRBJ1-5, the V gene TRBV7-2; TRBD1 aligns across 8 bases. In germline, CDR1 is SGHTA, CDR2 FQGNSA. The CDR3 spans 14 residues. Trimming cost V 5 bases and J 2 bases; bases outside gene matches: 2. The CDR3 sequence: CASSPTGGNQPQHF. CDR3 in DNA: TGTGCCAGCAGCCCGACAGGGGGCAATCAGCCCCAGCATTTT.

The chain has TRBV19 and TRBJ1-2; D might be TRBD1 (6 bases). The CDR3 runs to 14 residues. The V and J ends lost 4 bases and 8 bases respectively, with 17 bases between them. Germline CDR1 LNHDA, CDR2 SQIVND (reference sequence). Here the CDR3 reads CASSTSGTPRGYTF. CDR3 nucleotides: TGTGCCAGTAGTACGTCCGGGACACCTAGGGGCTACACCTTC.

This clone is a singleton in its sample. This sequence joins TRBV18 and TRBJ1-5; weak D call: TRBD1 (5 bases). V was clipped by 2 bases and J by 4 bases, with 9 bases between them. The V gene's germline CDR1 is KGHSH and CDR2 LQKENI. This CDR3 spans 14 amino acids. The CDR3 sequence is CASSPRQGNQPQHF. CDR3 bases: TGTGCCAGCTCACCAAGGCAGGGAAATCAGCCCCAGCATTTT.

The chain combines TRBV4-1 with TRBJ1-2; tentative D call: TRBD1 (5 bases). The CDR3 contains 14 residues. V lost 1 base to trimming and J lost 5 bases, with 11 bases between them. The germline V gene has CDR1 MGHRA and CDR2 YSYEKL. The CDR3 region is CASSQAQVLYGYTF. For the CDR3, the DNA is TGCGCCAGCAGCCAAGCACAGGTGCTATATGGCTACACCTTC.